One and the same sample provided the 15 T cell receptor beta chains below, sequenced in a study of radiotherapy plus CTLA-4 blockade in lung cancer. Generated by immunoSEQ multiplex PCR, the TCRdb table keeps only in-frame clones and is missing some. The sample lists over 45,000 clones, less than 80% occurring once. This material consisted of peripheral blood, taken from a patient treated with radiotherapy plus ipilimumab. The receptors here all came from a human donor with non-small cell lung cancer who had a complete response to radiotherapy plus ipilimumab.

This chain connects TRBV18 to TRBJ2-6; D might be TRBD1 (6 bases). V was trimmed by 3 bases and J by 4 bases, leaving 10 bases between them. This CDR3 is 15 amino acids long. Per germline, CDR1 KGHSH and CDR2 LQKENI. The DNA for the CDR3 is TGTGCCAGCTCACCCAGGGGAGAAGGGGCCAACGTCCTGACTTTC. As protein: CASSPRGEGANVLTF.

Concerning this clone itself: One junction end disagrees with the germline gene, perhaps due to a read error. This sequence joins TRBV13 and TRBJ2-3; D ambiguous. CDR3 length equals 16 residues. Per the germline V gene, CDR1 is PRHDT and CDR2 is FYEKMQ (reference sequence). This CDR3 reads CASSLGSNGYTDTQYF. CDR3 in DNA: TGTGCCAGCAGTTTAGGGTCAAACGGTTACACAGATACGCAGTATTTT.

The table lists this clone with a count of one. CDR3 amino acids: CASSINRVLGGAFF. CDR3 DNA sequence: TGTGCCAGTAGTATAAACAGGGTCTTAGGGGGAGCTTTCTTT. The rearrangement uses TRBV19 and TRBJ1-1, with D maybe TRBD1 (6 bases). The germline V gene encodes CDR1 LNHDA and CDR2 SQIVND (reference sequence). Trimming stripped 2 bases from V and 10 bases from J, with 17 bases between. CDR3 length equals 14 residues.

The chain has TRBV27 and TRBJ1-2; TRBD1 is a possible D gene (5 bases). Germline V CDR1 and CDR2: MNHEY, SMNVEV (reference sequence). V lost 2 bases and J 1 base, leaving 11 bases between the germline ends. CDR3 length: 15 residues. Here the CDR3 DNA reads TGTGCCAGCAGTTTAGGCAGGGCCCATAACTATGGCTACACCTTC. Translation: CASSLGRAHNYGYTF.

The J gene is TRBJ1-2, the V gene TRBV6-5; 8 positions agree with TRBD1. Germline-derived CDR1 and CDR2 are MNHEY and SVGAGI. The V and J ends lost 6 bases and 2 bases, in that order; junction bases with no gene match: 2. This CDR3 comprises 13 residues. The CDR3 spells CASSQGANYGYTF. CDR3 bases: TGTGCCAGCAGCCAGGGGGCGAACTATGGCTACACCTTC.

This clone was found a few times. This sequence joins TRBV7-9 and TRBJ1-3, with D maybe TRBD1 (6 bases). This CDR3 is 16 amino acids long. Germline assignment: CDR1 SEHNR and CDR2 FQNEAQ (reference sequence). V lost 5 bases and J 2 bases, leaving 16 bases between the germline ends. CDR3 DNA sequence: TGTGCCAGCAGCCCTAAATACAGGGAAGCTGGAAACACCATATATTTT. This sequence encodes CASSPKYREAGNTIYF.

The genes are TRBV30 and TRBJ2-1, with a possible D match to TRBD1 (5 bases). The CDR3 sequence is 14 residues long. V gave up 2 bases and J gave up 7 bases, with 15 bases separating them. Looked up from germline, CDR1 is GTSNPN and CDR2 is SVGIG (reference sequence). In nucleotides, the CDR3 is TGTGCCTGGAGTAGGGGATTGCGGATGAATGAGCAGTTCTTC. The encoded protein is CAWSRGLRMNEQFF. The full variable domain, rest sourced from reference TRBV30 and TRBJ2-1, is SQTIHQWPATLVQPVGSPLSLECTVEGTSNPNLYWYRQAAGRGLQLLFYSVGIGQISSEVPQNLSASRPQDRQFILSSKKLLLSDSGFYLCAWSRGLRMNEQFFGPGTRLTVL.

The V call is TRBV5-8, the J call TRBJ2-3; TRBD2 aligns across 11 bases. V shed 0 bases, J shed 6 bases, and the junction held 6 bases outside the gene matches. CDR3 length: 16 amino acids. Germline V lookup: CDR1 SGHTS, CDR2 YDEGEE. In DNA, the CDR3 is TGTGCCAGCAGCTTGGGGATAGCGGGAGGGCCGGATACGCAGTATTTT. Translating it yields CASSLGIAGGPDTQYF.

The V call is TRBV7-9, the J call TRBJ1-1; possible D gene TRBD1, 6 bases. V was cut by 5 bases and J by 6 bases, with 10 bases left in between. CDR3 length: 12 amino acids. Germline assignment: CDR1 SEHNR and CDR2 FQNEAQ (reference sequence). The CDR3 region is CASSNTGSEAFF. The CDR3 DNA sequence: TGTGCCAGCAGCAACACAGGGTCTGAAGCTTTCTTT. Full variable domain (rest looked up from reference TRBV7-9 and TRBJ1-1): DTGVSQNPRHKITKRGQNVTFRCDPISEHNRLYWYRQTLGQGPEFLTYFQNEAQLEKSRLLSDRFSAERPKGSFSTLEIQRTEQGDSAMYLCASSNTGSEAFFGQGTRLTVV.

The count of this clone is one. V is TRBV19 and J is TRBJ1-6; maybe TRBD1 (6 bases). V dropped 8 bases and J dropped 5 bases, with 16 bases sitting between them. From germline, CDR1 is LNHDA and CDR2 SQIVND (reference sequence). This CDR3 comprises 15 residues. Written as DNA, the CDR3 is TGTGCCAGTTGGGGGGGGCCCATCGATAATTCACCCCTCCACTTT. It yields the protein CASWGGPIDNSPLHF.

The rearrangement uses TRBV5-1 and TRBJ1-5; 7 positions match TRBD1. Germline V lookup: CDR1 SGHRS, CDR2 YFSETQ. V was clipped by 3 bases and J by 7 bases; unmatched bases: 4. The CDR3 consists of 13 residues. CDR3 loop: CASSSDRDQPQHF. CDR3 nucleotide sequence: TGCGCCAGCAGCTCTGACAGGGACCAGCCCCAGCATTTT.

This chain joins TRBV19 and TRBJ2-6; 7 nucleotides agree with TRBD2. The CDR3 covers 17 residues. Germline loops: CDR1 LNHDA, CDR2 SQIVND (reference sequence). The ends lost 5 bases at V and 0 bases at J; junction bases unmatched: 7. The CDR3 sequence is CASSVGGGPSGANVLTF. Written as DNA, the CDR3 is TGTGCCAGTAGTGTGGGGGGGGGACCCTCTGGGGCCAACGTCCTGACTTTC.

The chain is built from TRBV7-9 and TRBJ1-3; D not resolved. Germline V lookup: CDR1 SEHNR, CDR2 FQNEAQ (reference sequence). Trimming left V 2 bases short and J 0 bases short, with 14 bases between. The CDR3 loop spans 17 amino acids. CDR3 coding DNA: TGTGCCAGCAGCTTAAAGGTGGGTCGGAGCTCTGGAAACACCATATATTTT. This translates into CASSLKVGRSSGNTIYF.

This chain connects TRBV11-2 to TRBJ2-3, with D perhaps TRBD1 (5 bases). The CDR3 spans 14 residues. Germline V lookup: CDR1 SGHAT, CDR2 FQNNGV. V was trimmed by 3 bases and J by 3 bases, leaving 10 bases between them. CDR3 residues: CASSFQGRTDTQYF. DNA of the CDR3: TGTGCCAGCAGCTTCCAGGGCAGGACAGATACGCAGTATTTT.

The chain carries TRBV30 and TRBJ1-6; no clear D. The germline V and J ends were trimmed by 0 bases and 3 bases, with 21 bases remaining between them. Germline CDR1 is GTSNPN and CDR2 is SVGIG (reference sequence). This CDR3 is 19 amino acids long. The CDR3 here is CAWSVPVGLTANYNSPLHF. The DNA of the CDR3 is TGTGCCTGGAGTGTACCGGTTGGACTTACGGCTAACTATAATTCACCCCTCCACTTT. The complete variable domain, with remaining parts taken from reference TRBV30 and TRBJ1-6, reads SQTIHQWPATLVQPVGSPLSLECTVEGTSNPNLYWYRQAAGRGLQLLFYSVGIGQISSEVPQNLSASRPQDRQFILSSKKLLLSDSGFYLCAWSVPVGLTANYNSPLHFGNGTRLTVT.